This record looks at one TCR beta chain sequence and its context. This clone was found a few times. No cognate antigen has been identified for it. No per-base quality is available; no much larger clone lies one base away. The CDR3 starts with the cysteine, ends with the phenylalanine, and has 13 residues. Here the CDR3 DNA is all that survives: 39 bases in frame from base 1. The germline V gene provides CDR1 SQVTM and CDR2 ANQGSEA. V and J lose 5 bases and 8 bases, and a span of 18 bases separates them. The donors were healthy, HIV-negative adults who had no recently reported acute infections or vaccinations. Every donor was a Caucasian adult living in Nashville, Tennessee, USA. Magnetic negative selection was used to enrich CD4+ T cells, after which naive cells were positively selected on CD45RA and the negative fraction became the memory subset. After blood collection by leukapheresis, PBMCs were isolated using Ficoll-Histopaque density gradient centrifugation and then cryopreserved in the vapor phase of liquid nitrogen. Analytical flow cytometry was used to check the purity and quantity of every magnetically sorted T cell population. From each sorted fraction, genomic DNA was isolated and quantified by UV absorbance on a Nanodrop 2000c.

The sample comes from a study of shared clonotypes between healthy human individuals (dated by TCRdb to 2020 to 2022). Broadly, across the study: Two women and a few men aged 18 to 49 years were included in the cohort. Between about 0.9 and 8.9 billion PBMCs per donor were obtained by leukapheresis. For each donor, CD4 naive and CD4 memory were each given three plates, CD8 naive was given two plates, and CD8 memory was given one plate. Different laboratories and diverse techniques were used to prepare libraries and sequence TCR repertoires, to increase sequencing depth and limit assay-specific biases. To estimate repertoire size and how much clonotypes are shared between individuals, the study performed deep sequencing of blood TCR repertoires from a few healthy adults. The paper's findings and limits, for the study overall: Rarefaction of sorted-subset datasets indicated incomplete sequencing despite the large sequencing depth. Only blood was sampled, and tissue TCR repertoires likely differ from those in blood. Larger estimated clonotype richness was generally found for naive subsets than for memory subsets. Compared with non-shared clonotypes, the clonotypes found in all four sorted-subset donors had higher generation probabilities. The genetic and exposure-history diversity represented was limited by the small number of donors. Pairwise subsampling indicated that sequencing depth was expected to affect the degree of clonotype sharing among donors. Around 5% of naive CD4, 3% to 3.5% of naive CD8, 2.3% of memory CD4, and less than 0.45% of memory CD8 clonotypes were shared across several donors.

Using the deep immunoSEQ assay, multiplex PCR amplified TCR CDR3 regions from genomic DNA. Genomic DNA extracted from each cell subset was distributed evenly over all wells of several immunoSEQ 96-well plates, and each plate served as one replicate. For sorted subsets, around 0.2 ug of genomic DNA, equivalent to 30,000 or so T cell genomes, went into each replicate PCR. Purified libraries were quantified with a Qubit 3.0 fluorometer, sized on a Bioanalyzer 2100, and re-quantified with the KAPA Library Quantification kit. Every immunoSEQ 96-well plate was sequenced on a dedicated single-read 150-cycle Illumina NextSeq 550 flow cell. Turning to the authors' computational methods: The immunoSEQ output contained only junctional sequences without quality scores, so filtering could not match that applied to full-length reads. To assign V/J genes and CDR3, sequences were annotated using PyIR, a Python wrapper for IgBLAST v1.9, with IMGT germline references. Reads were removed for weak V/J assignments (E-value above 1e-6), missing CDR3, stop codons, out-of-frame junctions, or ambiguous translated residues. A V3J clonotype was defined by an identical inferred V gene, J gene, and CDR3 amino acid sequence. Percentage overlap between repertoires was computed as shared unique clonotypes divided by the size of the smaller repertoire. Three approaches were used to assess repertoire richness: RTK rarefaction, the Chao1 estimator, and Recon v2.1 estimates of unobserved clonotypes. OLGA was used to compute generation probabilities for all TCRbeta clonotypes that the gDNA method yielded from a few donors. TCRdb retrieved this table from immuneACCESS and kept in-frame rearrangements only. Not all clones are present; in checked studies, unresolved V genes account for under half, and no reason is known for the remainder. The V and J calls and the clone size are those of that table, but D and trimming were determined from the DNA. Here the sample has 2 million to 3 million clones; roughly 93% occur a single time. Around 0.4% of the sample belongs to the ten largest clones.

The chain is assembled from TRBV29-1 and TRBJ1-1, with no reliable assignment of the D segment. Sequencing was performed on naive CD4+ T cells from PBMCs. This specimen's cell subset or site label, interpreted: CD45RA+ positively selected. The receptor was isolated from a man aged 18 to 30 in good health. Some clones in this sample may be carry-over from other donors' samples. The DNA sequence follows: TGCAGCGTTCAGATTCCACCTTTTGGGGAAGCTTTCTTT. The translation is CSVQIPPFGEAFF.